This T cell receptor beta chain derives from a study of blood T cell repertoires in COVID-19. Overall study context: COVID-19 samples, acute and convalescent, were from the United States, Italy and Spain.

Original data processing: Quantification of nucleated cells was approximated via reference gene primer amplification. The assay was immunoSEQ multiplex PCR, and TCRdb's table has in-frame clones only and misses some. That table is the source of V, J and clone size, and D and trimming were worked out from the DNA. The sample shows around 41,000 clones, about 83% of them seen only once. The CDR3 sequence is 14 residues long. Per germline, CDR1 KGHDR and CDR2 SFDVKD. The ends were cut back, 1 base at V and 9 bases at J, with 12 bases in the middle. The sample was peripheral blood. The chain combines TRBV24-1 with TRBJ2-1, with D tentatively TRBD2 (6 bases). The receptor's source is an elderly woman with active or convalescent COVID-19. CDR3 sequence (DNA): TGTGCCACCAGTGATTTCCCCCGGGAGCCTGAGCAGTTCTTC. It translates to CATSDFPREPEQFF.